This T cell receptor beta chain was recovered during a study of neurological immune-mediated disorders. Every sequencing run drew on 15-18 subjects and yielded over 190 million TCR-beta sequences. TCRdb recomputed calls from the 5' RACE reads with MiXCR, one row per CDR3 protein. In the table there are about 95,000 distinct CDR3 sequences, around 3.4% of which are singletons. Trimming removed 3 bases at V and 8 bases at J, with 12 bases between. Per the germline V gene, CDR1 is SGHRS and CDR2 is YFSETQ. The CDR3 is 13 amino acids. This clonotype showed up many times. The receptor's source is a woman between 18 and 29 years old with multiple sclerosis. The chain is built from TRBV5-1 and TRBJ2-1; D gene ambiguous. Sequenced material: PBMCs. CDR3 amino acids: CASSSTPGYEQFF. CDR3 coding DNA: TGCGCCAGCAGCTCCACCCCGGGTTATGAGCAGTTCTTC.